This T cell receptor (beta chain) is from a study of T cells in localized non-small cell lung cancer. Points from the study as a whole: Blood T cell density predicted longer survival; adjacent-lung clonality, shorter.

With regard to this clone: Its antigen is not known.

Generated by immunoSEQ multiplex PCR, the TCRdb table keeps only in-frame clones and is missing some. Of about 24,000 clones in the sample, approximately 88% are singletons; the top ten hold roughly 23%. Trimming took off 2 bases at V and 3 bases at J, with 5 bases between the two ends. Per germline, CDR1 SGHTA and CDR2 FQGTGA. The CDR3 loop spans 13 amino acids. The sequence derives from a man aged 40 to 70 with stage I squamous cell lung carcinoma. V is TRBV7-3 and J is TRBJ2-1; D unclear. The sample in question was peripheral blood, obtained before any cancer treatment. The CDR3 here is CASSLGYYNEQFF. The CDR3 DNA sequence: TGTGCCAGCAGCTTAGGCTACTACAATGAGCAGTTCTTC. Combining the CDR3 with reference TRBV7-3 and TRBJ2-1 gives the whole variable domain GAGVSQTPSNKVTEKGKYVELRCDPISGHTALYWYRQSLGQGPEFLIYFQGTGAADDSGLPNDRFFAVRPEGSVSTLKIQRTERGDSAVYLCASSLGYYNEQFFGPGTRLTVL.